A single sample is the source of the 18 T cell receptor beta chains below, sequenced in a study of blood T cell repertoires in COVID-19. Measured with immunoSEQ multiplex PCR; TCRdb has only the in-frame clones, and not every one. The table shows under 250,000 clones, with 86% occurring only once. Sequencing was done on a sample of peripheral blood. The receptors were sampled from a woman of 80 years or more with COVID-19, enrolled during active disease.

The rearrangement joins TRBV5-1 to TRBJ1-4, with 8 positions matching TRBD1. This CDR3 has 15 amino acids. CDR1 is SGHRS, CDR2 YFSETQ, per germline. V dropped 4 bases and J dropped 3; count of bases not matched to a gene: 5. CDR3 nucleotide sequence: TGCGCCAGCAGCATAGCAGGGGGCCCTAATGAAAAACTGTTTTTT. Translating it yields CASSIAGGPNEKLFF.

The chain combines TRBV5-1 with TRBJ2-7, with 16 nucleotides matching TRBD2. V lost 0 bases, J lost 2 bases, and 5 bases stayed unmatched. The CDR3 loop spans 18 amino acids. CDR1 SGHRS and CDR2 YFSETQ come from the germline V gene. For the CDR3, the DNA is TGCGCCAGCAGCTTGGTCCCGGGACTAGCGGGGGGGCCCTACGAGCAGTACTTC. Protein sequence: CASSLVPGLAGGPYEQYF.

J is TRBJ2-3 and V is TRBV11-2; tentatively, D is TRBD2 (7 bases). V dropped 5 bases and J dropped 5 bases, with 17 bases sitting between them. The CDR3 extends over 15 amino acids. Per the germline V gene, CDR1 is SGHAT and CDR2 is FQNNGV. DNA for the CDR3: TGTGCCAGCAGCCCCCTGGGGGGGGCGGTAGATACGCAGTATTTT. Translation gives CASSPLGGAVDTQYF. The full variable domain, its missing parts supplied by reference TRBV11-2 and TRBJ2-3, is EAGVAQSPRYKIIEKRQSVAFWCNPISGHATLYWYQQILGQGPKLLIQFQNNGVVDDSQLPKDRFSAERLKGVDSTLKIQPAKLEDSAVYLCASSPLGGAVDTQYFGPGTRLTVL.

This chain uses TRBV2 with TRBJ1-6; D ambiguous. CDR1 SNHLY and CDR2 FYNNEI come from the germline V gene. The V gene lost 7 bases and the J gene lost 2 bases, with 9 bases spanning the gap. The CDR3 runs 14 residues. Here the CDR3 reads CASMLKPYNSPLHF. DNA for the CDR3: TGTGCCAGCATGCTGAAGCCCTATAATTCACCCCTCCACTTT.

The chain uses TRBV5-1 and TRBJ2-7; 8 bases agree with TRBD1. This CDR3 contains 14 residues. V lost 0 bases, J lost 2 bases, and 1 base stayed unmatched. From germline, CDR1 is SGHRS and CDR2 YFSETQ. CDR3 bases: TGCGCCAGCAGCTTGGACAGGGGGACCTACGAGCAGTACTTC. This encodes CASSLDRGTYEQYF. Full variable domain (missing parts from reference TRBV5-1 and TRBJ2-7): KAGVTQTPRYLIKTRGQQVTLSCSPISGHRSVSWYQQTPGQGLQFLFEYFSETQRNKGNFPGRFSGRQFSNSRSEMNVSTLELGDSALYLCASSLDRGTYEQYFGPGTRLTVT.

This chain's CDR3 is CASSFEGSNQPQHF. The CDR3 nucleotides are TGTGCCAGCAGCTTTGAGGGCAGCAATCAGCCCCAGCATTTT. The V call is TRBV7-9, the J call TRBJ1-5; D unclear. The CDR3 has 14 residues. Trimming removed 3 bases from V and 1 base from J, with 7 bases in between. Per the germline V gene, CDR1 is SEHNR and CDR2 is FQNEAQ (reference sequence).

The CDR3 DNA follows: TGTGCCTGGAGTCCGACAGGGGAGACCCAGTACTTC. It codes for CAWSPTGETQYF. The chain has TRBV30 and TRBJ2-5; 7 nucleotides align to TRBD1. Germline loops: CDR1 GTSNPN, CDR2 SVGIG (reference sequence). The CDR3 has 12 residues. The V and J ends lost 2 bases and 5 bases, in that order; junction bases with no gene match: 2.

With respect to this clone: Compared with germline, one end of the junction differs, possibly owing to a read error. The chain employs TRBV29-1 and TRBJ2-7, with a possible D match to TRBD2 (6 bases). Germline V gene lookup returns CDR1 SQVTM and CDR2 ANQGSEA. The length of the CDR3 is 13 residues. CDR3: CGVQTRERAKQYF. DNA for the CDR3: TGCGGCGTCCAGACCCGGGAGAGGGCGAAGCAGTACTTC.

Written as DNA, the CDR3 is TGTGCCAGCAGAACCATACAAAACCTGAACACTGAAGCTTTCTTT. Encoded protein: CASRTIQNLNTEAFF. The V call is TRBV28, the J call TRBJ1-1; no definite D call. V gave up 6 bases and J gave up 0 bases, with 14 bases separating them. The V gene's germline CDR1 is MDHEN and CDR2 SYDVKM. The CDR3 is made up of 15 amino acids.

V gene TRBV6-4 combines with J gene TRBJ2-1; 9 nucleotides match TRBD2. This CDR3 contains 16 residues. Germline V gene sequence: CDR1 MRHNA, CDR2 SNTAGT. Germline trimming cut 4 bases from V and 7 bases from J; bases unmatched to any gene: 11. The CDR3 nucleotides read TGTGCCAGCAGTGGCCAGGGACTAGCTTCGGGTAATGAGCAGTTCTTC. Translated: CASSGQGLASGNEQFF.

This chain joins TRBV19 and TRBJ2-1; perhaps TRBD1 as D (5 bases). V lost 1 base, J lost 5 bases, and 9 bases lay in between. CDR3 length equals 14 residues. Germline CDR1 reads LNHDA; CDR2 reads SQIVND (reference sequence). CDR3 region: CASSIGARDNEQFF. Written as DNA, the CDR3 is TGTGCCAGTAGTATAGGAGCCAGGGACAATGAGCAGTTCTTC.

This clone was observed a few times. The gene calls are TRBV6-5 and TRBJ2-7; 7 bases map to TRBD1. This CDR3 comprises 14 residues. Per germline, CDR1 MNHEY and CDR2 SVGAGI. The ends lost 1 base at V and 6 bases at J; junction bases unmatched: 6. This CDR3 is CASSYFDRDAEQYF. As DNA, the CDR3 is TGTGCCAGCAGTTACTTCGACAGGGACGCCGAGCAGTACTTC.

The chain carries TRBV19 and TRBJ1-6; 10 bases agree with TRBD1. The CDR3 totals 15 residues. Germline CDR1 and CDR2: LNHDA and SQIVND (reference sequence). After removal of 5 bases from V and 10 bases from J, the junction contained 8 bases not matched to a gene. The CDR3 DNA reads as TGTGCCAGTAGTTCTCAGGGACAGGGGAACTCACCCCTCCACTTT. As protein: CASSSQGQGNSPLHF.

The chain is built from TRBV7-3 and TRBJ1-1; 9 nucleotides align to TRBD1. Germline trimming cut 2 bases from V and 5 bases from J; bases unmatched to any gene: 6. The CDR3 extends over 15 amino acids. Germline CDR1 and CDR2: SGHTA and FQGTGA. The CDR3 nucleotides are TGTGCCAGCAGCTTAGGGACAGGGTATTTTACTGAAGCTTTCTTT. Translated, it gives CASSLGTGYFTEAFF.

This chain links TRBV18 with TRBJ2-5; a possible D gene is TRBD2 (5 bases). The CDR3 is 13 residues long. Germline V gives CDR1 KGHSH, CDR2 LQKENI. With 4 bases removed from V and 4 bases from J, the gap between germline ends came to 10 bases. The DNA for the CDR3 is TGTGCCAGCTCACAGAAGGCGGGAGAGACCCAGTACTTC. Translating it yields CASSQKAGETQYF.

In its sample, this clone was seen once. This chain connects TRBV4-1 to TRBJ1-5, with 7 bases fitting TRBD1. The trim removed 1 base at V and 6 bases at J, leaving 12 bases unmatched. Germline V gene lookup returns CDR1 MGHRA and CDR2 YSYEKL. The CDR3 has 17 residues. The CDR3 sequence is CASSQGGRGGSSQPQHF. The DNA of the CDR3 is TGCGCCAGCAGCCAAGGGGGGAGAGGGGGCTCTTCTCAGCCCCAGCATTTT.

The gene calls are TRBV5-4 and TRBJ2-1; D ambiguous. Germline CDR1 SGHNT, CDR2 YYREEE (reference sequence). V was pared by 0 bases and J by 7 bases, with 5 bases between. This CDR3 region has 12 residues. CDR3 nucleotides: TGTGCCAGCAGCTTGGGTCGGAATGAGCAGTTCTTC. It translates to CASSLGRNEQFF.

V and J are TRBV27 and TRBJ2-2; 8 bases agree with TRBD1. The ends lost 10 bases at V and 6 bases at J; junction bases unmatched: 10. CDR1 MNHEY and CDR2 SMNVEV come from the germline V gene (reference sequence). This CDR3 is built from 14 residues. Here the CDR3 DNA reads TGTGCCACCGGGACAGGAGTGAAGGCCGGGGAGCTGTTTTTT. This encodes CATGTGVKAGELFF.